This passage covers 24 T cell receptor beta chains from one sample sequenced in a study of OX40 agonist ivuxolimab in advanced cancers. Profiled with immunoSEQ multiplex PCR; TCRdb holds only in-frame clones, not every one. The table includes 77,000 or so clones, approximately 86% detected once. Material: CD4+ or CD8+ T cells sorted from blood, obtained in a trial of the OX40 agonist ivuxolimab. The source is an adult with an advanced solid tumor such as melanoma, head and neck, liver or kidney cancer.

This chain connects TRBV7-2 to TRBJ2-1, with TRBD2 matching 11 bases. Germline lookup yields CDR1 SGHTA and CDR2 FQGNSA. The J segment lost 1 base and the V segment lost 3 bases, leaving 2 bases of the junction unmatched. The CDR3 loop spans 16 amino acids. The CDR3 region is CASSFRLAGSYNEQFF. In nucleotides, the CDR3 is TGTGCCAGCAGCTTCCGACTAGCGGGGTCCTACAATGAGCAGTTCTTC.

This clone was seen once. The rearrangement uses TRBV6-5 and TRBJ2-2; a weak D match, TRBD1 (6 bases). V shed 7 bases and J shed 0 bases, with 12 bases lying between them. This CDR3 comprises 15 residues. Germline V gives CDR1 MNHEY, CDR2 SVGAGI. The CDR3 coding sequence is TGTGCCAGCAACCTACAGGGTACGAACACCGGGGAGCTGTTTTTT. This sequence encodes CASNLQGTNTGELFF.

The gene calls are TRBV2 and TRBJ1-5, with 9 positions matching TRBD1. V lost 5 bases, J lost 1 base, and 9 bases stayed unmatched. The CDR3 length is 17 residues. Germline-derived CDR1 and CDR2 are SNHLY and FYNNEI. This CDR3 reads CASSPDRGAGSNQPQHF. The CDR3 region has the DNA TGTGCCAGCAGTCCTGACAGGGGGGCCGGGAGCAATCAGCCCCAGCATTTT. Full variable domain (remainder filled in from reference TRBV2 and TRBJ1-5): EPEVTQTPSHQVTQMGQEVILRCVPISNHLYFYWYRQILGQKVEFLVSFYNNEISEKSEIFDDQFSVERPDGSNFTLKIRSTKLEDSAMYFCASSPDRGAGSNQPQHFGDGTRLSIL.

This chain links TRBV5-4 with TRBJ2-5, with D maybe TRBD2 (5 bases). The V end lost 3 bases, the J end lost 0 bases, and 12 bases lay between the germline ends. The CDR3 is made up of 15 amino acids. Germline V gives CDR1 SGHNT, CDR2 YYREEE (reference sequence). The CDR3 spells CASSSVGEYQETQYF. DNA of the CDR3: TGTGCCAGCAGCTCCGTGGGAGAGTACCAAGAGACCCAGTACTTC.

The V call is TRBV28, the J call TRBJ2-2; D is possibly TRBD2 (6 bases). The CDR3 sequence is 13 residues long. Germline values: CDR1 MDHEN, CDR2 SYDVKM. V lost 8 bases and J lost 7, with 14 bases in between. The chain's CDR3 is CASLEGTVGELFF. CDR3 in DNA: TGTGCCAGCTTGGAGGGAACGGTCGGGGAGCTGTTTTTT.

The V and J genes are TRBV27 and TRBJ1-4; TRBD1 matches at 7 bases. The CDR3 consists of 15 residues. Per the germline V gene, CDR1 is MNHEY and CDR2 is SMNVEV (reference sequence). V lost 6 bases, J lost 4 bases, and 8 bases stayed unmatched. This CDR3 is CASRRRDSRNEKLFF. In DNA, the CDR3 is TGTGCCAGCAGAAGACGGGACAGTCGTAATGAAAAACTGTTTTTT.

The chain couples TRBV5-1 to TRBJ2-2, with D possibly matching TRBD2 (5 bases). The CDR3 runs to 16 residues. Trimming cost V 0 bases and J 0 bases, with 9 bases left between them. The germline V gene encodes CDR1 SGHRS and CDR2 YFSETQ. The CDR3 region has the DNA TGCGCCAGCAGCTTGGTGGAGCGGTCGAACACCGGGGAGCTGTTTTTT. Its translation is CASSLVERSNTGELFF.

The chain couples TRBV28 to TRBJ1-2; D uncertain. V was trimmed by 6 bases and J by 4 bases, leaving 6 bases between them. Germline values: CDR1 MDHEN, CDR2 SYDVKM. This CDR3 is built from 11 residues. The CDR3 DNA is TGTGCCAGCAGCCGTCTCTATGGCTACACCTTC. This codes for CASSRLYGYTF.

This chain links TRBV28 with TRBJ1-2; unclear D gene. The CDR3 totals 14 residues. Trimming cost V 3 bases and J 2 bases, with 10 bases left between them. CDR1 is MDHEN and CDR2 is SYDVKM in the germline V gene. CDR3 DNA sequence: TGTGCCAGCAGTTTGGATTCCGTCAACTATGGCTACACCTTC. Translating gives CASSLDSVNYGYTF.

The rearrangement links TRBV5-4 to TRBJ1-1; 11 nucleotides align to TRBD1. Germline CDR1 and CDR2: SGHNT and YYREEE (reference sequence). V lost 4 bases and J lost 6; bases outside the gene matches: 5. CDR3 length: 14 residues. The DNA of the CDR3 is TGTGCCAGCAGCCGGGACAGGGGGTGGTCTGAAGCTTTCTTT. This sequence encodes CASSRDRGWSEAFF.

The DNA of the CDR3 is TGTGCCAGCTCACCACCTCGAAGCGGGAGGCACACCGGGGAGCTGTTTTTT. Its translation: CASSPPRSGRHTGELFF. The V and J genes are TRBV18 and TRBJ2-2; TRBD2 matches 9 bases. Germline loops: CDR1 KGHSH, CDR2 LQKENI. V lost 0 bases to trimming and J lost 3 bases; unmatched junction nucleotides: 5. The CDR3 covers 17 residues.

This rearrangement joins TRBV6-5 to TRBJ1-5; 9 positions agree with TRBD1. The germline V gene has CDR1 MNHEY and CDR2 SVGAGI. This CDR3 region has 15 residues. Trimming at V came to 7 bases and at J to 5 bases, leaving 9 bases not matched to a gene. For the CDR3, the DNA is TGTGCCAGCACGAAGGGAACAGGGGGCTATCAGCCCCAGCATTTT. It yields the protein CASTKGTGGYQPQHF.

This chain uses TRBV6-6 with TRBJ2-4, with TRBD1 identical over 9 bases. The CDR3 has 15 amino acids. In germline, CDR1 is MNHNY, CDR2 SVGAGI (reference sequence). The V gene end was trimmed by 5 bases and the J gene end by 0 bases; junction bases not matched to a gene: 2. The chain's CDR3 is CASSGTGLAKNIQYF. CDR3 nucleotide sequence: TGTGCCAGCAGTGGGACAGGGCTAGCCAAAAACATTCAGTACTTC.

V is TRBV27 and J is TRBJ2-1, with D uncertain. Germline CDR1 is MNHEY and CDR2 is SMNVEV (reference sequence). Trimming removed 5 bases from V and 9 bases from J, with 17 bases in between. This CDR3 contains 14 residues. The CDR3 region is CASSKLGVAAEQFF. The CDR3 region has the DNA TGTGCCAGCAGTAAATTAGGTGTAGCCGCTGAGCAGTTCTTC.

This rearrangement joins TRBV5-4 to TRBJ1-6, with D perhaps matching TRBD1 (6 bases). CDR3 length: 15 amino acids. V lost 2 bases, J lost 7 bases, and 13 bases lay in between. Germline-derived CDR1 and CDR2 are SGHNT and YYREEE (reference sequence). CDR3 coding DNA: TGTGCCAGCAGCTTAGCACAGGGCGGCAATTCACCCCTCCACTTT. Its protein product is CASSLAQGGNSPLHF.

For the CDR3, the DNA is TGTGCCAGCAGCTCAGAGCAGGGGGCCTATGGCTACACCTTC. Amino acids: CASSSEQGAYGYTF. The gene calls are TRBV13 and TRBJ1-2; TRBD1 matches at 8 bases. Germline CDR1 and CDR2: PRHDT and FYEKMQ (reference sequence). V was clipped by 4 bases and J by 4 bases; unmatched bases: 5. The length of the CDR3 is 14 residues.

DNA for the CDR3: TGTGCCAGTAGTTCACTCCGGGACAATAATCAGCCCCAGCATTTT. Amino acids: CASSSLRDNNQPQHF. V usage is TRBV19 and J usage is TRBJ1-5; possible D gene TRBD1, 6 bases. The germline V gene encodes CDR1 LNHDA and CDR2 SQIVND (reference sequence). Trimming cost V 5 bases and J 4 bases, with 15 bases left between them. The CDR3 consists of 15 residues.

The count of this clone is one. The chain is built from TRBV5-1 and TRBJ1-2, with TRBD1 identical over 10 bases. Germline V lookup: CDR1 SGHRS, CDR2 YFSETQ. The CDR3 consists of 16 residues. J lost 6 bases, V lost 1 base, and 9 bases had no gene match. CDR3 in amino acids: CASSLKRQGAQDGYTF. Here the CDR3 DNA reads TGCGCCAGCAGCTTGAAACGACAGGGGGCGCAAGATGGCTACACCTTC.

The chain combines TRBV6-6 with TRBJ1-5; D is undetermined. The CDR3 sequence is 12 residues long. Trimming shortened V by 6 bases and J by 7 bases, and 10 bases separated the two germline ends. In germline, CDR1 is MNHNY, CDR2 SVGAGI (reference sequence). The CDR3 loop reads CASSTVTQPQHF. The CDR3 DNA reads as TGTGCCAGCAGCACCGTAACGCAGCCCCAGCATTTT.

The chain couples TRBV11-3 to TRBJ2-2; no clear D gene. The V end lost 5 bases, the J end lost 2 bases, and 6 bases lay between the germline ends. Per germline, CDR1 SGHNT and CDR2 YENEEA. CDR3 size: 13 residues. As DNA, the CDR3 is TGTGCCAGCAGCCCACAAAACACCGGGGAGCTGTTTTTT. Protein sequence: CASSPQNTGELFF. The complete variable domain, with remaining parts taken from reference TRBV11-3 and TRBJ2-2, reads EAGVVQSPRYKIIEKKQPVAFWCNPISGHNTLYWYLQNLGQGPELLIRYENEEAVDDSQLPKDRFSAERLKGVDSTLKIQPAELGDSAVYLCASSPQNTGELFFGEGSRLTVL.

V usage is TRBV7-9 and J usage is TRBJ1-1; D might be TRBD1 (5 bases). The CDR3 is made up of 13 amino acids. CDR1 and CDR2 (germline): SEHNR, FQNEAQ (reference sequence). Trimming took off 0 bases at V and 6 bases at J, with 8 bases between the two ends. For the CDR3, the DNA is TGTGCCAGCAGCTTAGCGACGACAGCTGAAGCTTTCTTT. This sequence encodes CASSLATTAEAFF.

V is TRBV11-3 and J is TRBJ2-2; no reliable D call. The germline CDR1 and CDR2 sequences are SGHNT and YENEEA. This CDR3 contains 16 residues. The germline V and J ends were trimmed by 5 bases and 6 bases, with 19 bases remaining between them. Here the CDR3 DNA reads TGTGCCAGCAGCCTAAGTCCCCTCACGGCGGCCGGGGAGCTGTTTTTT. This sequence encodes CASSLSPLTAAGELFF. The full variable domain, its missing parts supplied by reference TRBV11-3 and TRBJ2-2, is EAGVVQSPRYKIIEKKQPVAFWCNPISGHNTLYWYLQNLGQGPELLIRYENEEAVDDSQLPKDRFSAERLKGVDSTLKIQPAELGDSAVYLCASSLSPLTAAGELFFGEGSRLTVL.

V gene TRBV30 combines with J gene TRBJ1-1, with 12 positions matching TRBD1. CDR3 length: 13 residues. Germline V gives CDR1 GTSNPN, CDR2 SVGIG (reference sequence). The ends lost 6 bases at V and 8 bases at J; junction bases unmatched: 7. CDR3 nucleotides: TGTGCCTGTATTAAAGGGACAGGGGGCGAAGCTTTCTTT. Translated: CACIKGTGGEAFF.

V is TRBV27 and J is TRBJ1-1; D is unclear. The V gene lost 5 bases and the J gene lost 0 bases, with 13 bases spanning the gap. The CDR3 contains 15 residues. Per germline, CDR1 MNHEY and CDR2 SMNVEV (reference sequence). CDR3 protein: CASSKDRRLNTEAFF. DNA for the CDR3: TGTGCCAGCAGTAAGGACCGCCGGTTGAACACTGAAGCTTTCTTT.